The 19 T cell receptor beta chains in this list originate from one sample, sequenced in a study of blood T cell repertoires in COVID-19. Profiled with immunoSEQ multiplex PCR; TCRdb holds only in-frame clones, not every one. The sample consists of roughly 260,000 clones, roughly 86% of them appearing once. Material: peripheral blood. The receptors come from a man aged 35-49 years who had recovered from COVID-19.

V gene TRBV10-3 combines with J gene TRBJ2-7; D not certain. The CDR3 has 14 amino acids. The germline V and J ends were trimmed by 5 bases and 5 bases, with 16 bases remaining between them. CDR1 and CDR2 (germline): ENHRY, SYGVKD. The CDR3 bases are TGTGCCATCAGTTTAGGCGGAACCGCTCACGAGCAGTACTTC. Protein sequence: CAISLGGTAHEQYF.

This chain connects TRBV10-3 to TRBJ2-5; 14 positions agree with TRBD2. V trimming: 8 bases; J trimming: 2 bases; junction bases outside the gene matches: 4. CDR1 and CDR2 (germline): ENHRY, SYGVKD. The CDR3 has 15 residues. The CDR3 protein is CAIGGTSGRQETQYF. In nucleotides, the CDR3 is TGTGCCATCGGGGGGACTAGCGGGAGACAAGAGACCCAGTACTTC.

The chain is built from TRBV9 and TRBJ2-5; 8 nucleotides match TRBD2. CDR1 is SGDLS and CDR2 is YYNGEE in the germline V gene. With 0 bases clipped from V and 4 bases from J, the junction kept 5 bases outside the gene matches. CDR3 length: 15 amino acids. The CDR3 spells CASSVGLAGPETQYF. The CDR3 DNA reads TGTGCCAGCAGCGTAGGTTTAGCGGGGCCAGAGACCCAGTACTTC.

The chain combines TRBV6-4 with TRBJ2-1; 16 nucleotides line up with TRBD2. V gave up 9 bases and J gave up 0 bases; unmatched junction bases: 11. The length of the CDR3 is 19 residues. Looked up from germline, CDR1 is MRHNA and CDR2 is SNTAGT. The CDR3 sequence: CARMGLAGGTPVSYNEQFF. CDR3 nucleotides: TGTGCCAGGATGGGACTAGCGGGAGGGACACCCGTCTCCTACAATGAGCAGTTCTTC.

The V call is TRBV2, the J call TRBJ2-7, with 9 bases matching TRBD1. CDR1 is SNHLY, CDR2 FYNNEI, per germline. J gave up 5 bases and V 7 bases, and 9 bases lay outside the gene matches. The CDR3 spans 14 residues. This CDR3 reads CASNQRTGDNEQYF. The CDR3 DNA reads TGTGCCAGCAATCAGAGGACAGGGGATAACGAGCAGTACTTC.

The rearrangement joins TRBV12-3 or TRBV12-4 to TRBJ2-7, with D tentatively TRBD1 (6 bases). The CDR3 extends over 13 amino acids. Trimming removed 5 bases from V and 6 bases from J, with 14 bases in between. The DNA of the CDR3 is TGTGCCAGCAGTCTCACAGGGTCACTCGAGCAGTACTTC. The encoded protein is CASSLTGSLEQYF.

CDR3 region: CASSMKVGAGTYNEQFF. CDR3 nucleotide sequence: TGTGCCAGTAGTATGAAAGTTGGGGCGGGAACCTACAATGAGCAGTTCTTC. The chain employs TRBV19 and TRBJ2-1; possibly TRBD2 for D (6 bases). The CDR3 length is 17 residues. Germline V gene data show CDR1 as LNHDA and CDR2 as SQIVND (reference sequence). The germline V and J ends were trimmed by 3 bases and 2 bases, with 17 bases remaining between them.

About this clone itself: The sample holds other DNA sequences that translate to the same CDR3. The chain employs TRBV6-5 and TRBJ1-2; D perhaps matches TRBD1 (5 bases). V lost 2 bases and J lost 2, with 9 bases in between. This CDR3 has 14 residues. Germline values: CDR1 MNHEY, CDR2 SVGAGI. The CDR3 loop reads CASSYGGVNYGYTF. Here the CDR3 DNA reads TGTGCCAGCAGTTACGGGGGGGTAAACTATGGCTACACCTTC.

This rearrangement joins TRBV23-1 to TRBJ2-3, with 11 positions matching TRBD1. Being an ORF, TRBV23-1 has a function that is uncertain. The CDR3 has 15 residues. Trimming cost V 3 bases and J 5 bases; bases outside gene matches: 4. CDR3 bases: TGCGCCAGCAGTCACGGACAGGGGGCAAGAGATACGCAGTATTTT. It yields the protein CASSHGQGARDTQYF.

This sequence joins TRBV2 and TRBJ2-1, with 8 bases fitting TRBD2. Germline CDR1 SNHLY, CDR2 FYNNEI. The trim removed 2 bases at V and 7 bases at J, leaving 13 bases unmatched. The CDR3 is made up of 17 amino acids. The CDR3 is CASSESPNGRAGNEQFF. As DNA, the CDR3 is TGTGCCAGCAGTGAATCCCCGAACGGGAGGGCCGGGAATGAGCAGTTCTTC.

This clone was counted once. V is TRBV5-4 and J is TRBJ2-2; tentatively, D is TRBD1 (6 bases). There are 15 residues in the CDR3. V was pared by 0 bases and J by 4 bases, with 10 bases between. Per germline, CDR1 SGHNT and CDR2 YYREEE (reference sequence). The CDR3 reads CASSLEAGATGELFF. The DNA of the CDR3 is TGTGCCAGCAGCTTGGAGGCAGGGGCCACCGGGGAGCTGTTTTTT.

A single count supports this clone. The genes are TRBV2 and TRBJ2-7, with TRBD2 matching 8 bases. The germline V gene encodes CDR1 SNHLY and CDR2 FYNNEI. This CDR3 has 14 residues. The J segment lost 3 bases and the V segment lost 3 bases, leaving 4 bases of the junction unmatched. The CDR3 region is CASSDGGGNYEQYF. The CDR3 DNA follows: TGTGCCAGCAGTGATGGCGGGGGGAACTACGAGCAGTACTTC.

The chain uses TRBV7-8 and TRBJ1-6; the D gene is possibly TRBD1 (6 bases). Germline CDR1 reads SGHVS; CDR2 reads FQNEAQ. With 7 bases removed from V and 6 bases from J, the gap between germline ends came to 10 bases. The CDR3 is 13 amino acids. The CDR3: CASKDSFNSPLHF. The DNA of the CDR3 is TGTGCCAGCAAGGACAGCTTTAATTCACCCCTCCACTTT. The full variable domain, rest sourced from reference TRBV7-8 and TRBJ1-6, is GAGVSQSPRYKVAKRGQDVALRCDPISGHVSLFWYQQALGQGPEFLTYFQNEAQLDKSGLPSDRFFAERPEGSVSTLKIQRTQQEDSAVYLCASKDSFNSPLHFGNGTRLTVT.

The chain recombines TRBV3-1 (or the pseudogene TRBV3-2) with TRBJ1-5; weak D call: TRBD1 (5 bases). Trimming removed 1 base from V and 3 bases from J, with 13 bases in between. There are 16 residues in the CDR3. CDR1 and CDR2 from the germline V gene are LGHDT and YNNKEL (reference sequence). The CDR3 coding sequence is TGTGCCAGCAGCCAAGGGAGAGGGACTTACAATCAGCCCCAGCATTTT. Translated: CASSQGRGTYNQPQHF.

The chain uses TRBV11-2 and TRBJ1-1, with a weak D call TRBD1 (5 bases). V shed 1 base and J shed 0 bases, with 15 bases lying between them. The CDR3 contains 17 residues. Germline V gene data show CDR1 as SGHAT and CDR2 as FQNNGV. CDR3 bases: TGTGCCAGCAGCTTAGGTCTCCAGGGCCGGATGAACACTGAAGCTTTCTTT. Residues: CASSLGLQGRMNTEAFF. Using reference TRBV11-2 and TRBJ1-1 for the parts outside the CDR3, the full variable domain is EAGVAQSPRYKIIEKRQSVAFWCNPISGHATLYWYQQILGQGPKLLIQFQNNGVVDDSQLPKDRFSAERLKGVDSTLKIQPAKLEDSAVYLCASSLGLQGRMNTEAFFGQGTRLTVV.

The chain employs TRBV3-1 (or the pseudogene TRBV3-2) and TRBJ1-2; 7 bases map to TRBD1. V lost 2 bases to trimming and J lost 3 bases; unmatched junction nucleotides: 3. In germline, CDR1 is LGHDT, CDR2 YNNKEL (reference sequence). The CDR3 consists of 14 residues. CDR3 loop: CASSQTGAHYGYTF. For the CDR3, the DNA is TGTGCCAGCAGCCAAACAGGGGCGCACTATGGCTACACCTTC.

V usage is TRBV18 and J usage is TRBJ2-7; 8 nucleotides match TRBD1. J gave up 5 bases and V 3 bases, and 6 bases lay outside the gene matches. The length of the CDR3 is 14 residues. CDR1 and CDR2 from the germline V gene are KGHSH and LQKENI. The CDR3 DNA follows: TGTGCCAGCTCACCGGCTGGACAGGGAAACGAGCAGTACTTC. This encodes CASSPAGQGNEQYF.

The chain uses TRBV5-1 and TRBJ2-1, with a possible D match to TRBD1 (5 bases). The V gene's germline CDR1 is SGHRS and CDR2 YFSETQ. The CDR3 extends over 16 amino acids. V lost 0 bases and J lost 0, with 10 bases in between. CDR3 coding DNA: TGCGCCAGCAGCTTGGACAGGAGAAGCTCCTACAATGAGCAGTTCTTC. Amino acids: CASSLDRRSSYNEQFF.

The V call is TRBV4-3, the J call TRBJ2-3; 12 nucleotides agree with TRBD2. V dropped 0 bases and J dropped 4; count of bases not matched to a gene: 8. The CDR3 runs to 18 residues. In germline, CDR1 is LGHNA, CDR2 YSLEER. CDR3 nucleotide sequence: TGCGCCAGCAGCCAAGATCTAGCGGGGGGGCTATTGGCAGATACGCAGTATTTT. It is translated as CASSQDLAGGLLADTQYF.